The subject of this entry is one TCR beta chain. What it recognizes is unknown. The data originate from a study of T-cell reconstitution after alpha-beta-depleted transplantation in children. Study conclusions and caveats: For some patients, TCRbeta diversity was high at day 60 because of recipient T cells and thymic progenitors that survived. Hyperexpanded clones declined; after one year, newly produced T cells mostly supplied diversity.

The CDR3 contains 13 residues. Germline V gives CDR1 SGHAT, CDR2 FQNNGV. The germline V and J ends were trimmed by 8 bases and 4 bases, with 12 bases remaining between them. The TCRbeta library incorporated unique molecular identifiers. Each CDR3 protein is one row after TCRdb ran MiXCR on the PCR reads. This table has 45,000 to 55,000 distinct CDR3 sequences, approximately 8.7% appearing once. This clonotype originated in a male patient between 2 and 15 years old who had a stem cell transplant for chronic granulomatous disease, so the T cells may come from the graft donor. The V and J genes are TRBV11-2 and TRBJ1-3; D ambiguous. Sequenced material: PBMCs, mostly from graft donor cells, taken 60 days after TCRalphabeta/CD19-depleted stem cell transplant. In nucleotides, the CDR3 is TGTGCCAGCGGATCTATTCCGGGAAACACCATATATTTT. Residues: CASGSIPGNTIYF.